This TCR beta chain originates from a study of blood T cell repertoires in COVID-19. About the study: Samples representing acute and convalescent COVID-19 were sourced from the United States, Italy and Spain. T cells, B-cell-depleted T cells, or PBMCs supplied cDNA or gDNA.

This CDR3 has 14 amino acids. V shed 4 bases and J shed 2 bases, with 12 bases lying between them. Germline-derived CDR1 and CDR2 are PRHDT and FYEKMQ (reference sequence). Per the original methods: By means of reference gene primer amplification, nucleated cell counts were estimated. Libraries were prepared by immunoSEQ multiplex PCR; TCRdb keeps only in-frame clonotypes and omits some of them. The D gene and trimming were derived from the DNA, and the V and J assignments and clone size from that table. The table shows 250,000 or so clones, with roughly 80% occurring only once. Sequenced input: peripheral blood. The rearrangement joins TRBV13 to TRBJ2-7, with a tentative D call TRBD1 (5 bases). The origin of this receptor is a young woman with acute or convalescent COVID-19. For the CDR3, the DNA is TGTGCCAGCAGCTCAACGCAGGGCGCCTACGAGCAGTACTTC. This codes for CASSSTQGAYEQYF.